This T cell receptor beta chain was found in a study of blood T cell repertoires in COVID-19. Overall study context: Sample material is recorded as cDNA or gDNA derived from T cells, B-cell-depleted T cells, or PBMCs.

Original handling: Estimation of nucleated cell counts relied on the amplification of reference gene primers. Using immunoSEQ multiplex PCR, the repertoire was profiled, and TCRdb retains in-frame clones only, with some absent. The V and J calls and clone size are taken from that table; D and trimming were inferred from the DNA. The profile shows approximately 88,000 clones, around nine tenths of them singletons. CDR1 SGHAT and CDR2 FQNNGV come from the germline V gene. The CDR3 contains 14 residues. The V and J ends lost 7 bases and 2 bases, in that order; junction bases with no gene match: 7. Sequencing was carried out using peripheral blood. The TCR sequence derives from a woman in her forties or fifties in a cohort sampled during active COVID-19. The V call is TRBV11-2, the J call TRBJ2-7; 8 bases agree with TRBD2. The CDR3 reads CASNIAGSAYEQYF. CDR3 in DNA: TGTGCCAGCAACATAGCGGGATCCGCCTACGAGCAGTACTTC.